The source of this TCR beta chain is a study of human T cells and chemical hapten exposure. For the study at large: Throughout a study of approximately 25 weeks, patients underwent weekly scalp administration of diphenylcyclopropenone doses. Alopecia universalis, totalis or areata was present in patients who were mostly female.

Overall study results and limits: Controls had significantly fewer large CDR3 similarity clusters than were formed by expanded TCRs.

Time point of the sample: pre-sensitization, week 0. Specified treatment: therapeutic diphenylcyclopropenone sensitization with weekly scalp DPC. Unique molecular identifiers were affixed to discrete cDNA molecules within the library. TCRdb re-called the RACE reads through MiXCR, storing one row per CDR3 protein. The sample records about 120,000 distinct CDR3 sequences, 13% being singletons. V lost 2 bases to trimming and J lost 4 bases; unmatched junction nucleotides: 11. The CDR3 extends over 17 amino acids. Germline V gives CDR1 MNHEY, CDR2 SVGEGT. This clonotype was detected ten times or more. Antigen unknown.

This sequence joins TRBV6-2 or TRBV6-3 and TRBJ2-3; 8 nucleotides agree with TRBD2. The sequence was obtained from a woman in her late teens or twenties with alopecia areata. Some clones in this sample may be carry-over from other donors' samples. The sequencing here drew on whole blood, taken in connection with sensitization to the hapten diphenylcyclopropenone (DPC). CDR3 region: CASSYNRPAGAPDTQYF. For the CDR3, the DNA is TGTGCCAGCAGTTACAATAGGCCAGCGGGAGCTCCAGATACGCAGTATTTT.